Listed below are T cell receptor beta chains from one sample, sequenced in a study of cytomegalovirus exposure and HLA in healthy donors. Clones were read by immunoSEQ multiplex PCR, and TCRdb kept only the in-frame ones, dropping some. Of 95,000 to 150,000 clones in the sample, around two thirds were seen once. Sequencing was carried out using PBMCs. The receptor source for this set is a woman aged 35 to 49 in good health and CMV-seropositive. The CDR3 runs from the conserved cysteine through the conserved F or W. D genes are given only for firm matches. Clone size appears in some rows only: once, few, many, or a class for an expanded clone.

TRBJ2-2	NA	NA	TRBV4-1	CASSLGDTSRTGELFF	TGCGCCAGCAGCCTCGGGGACACCTCGCGGACCGGGGAGCTGTTTTTT
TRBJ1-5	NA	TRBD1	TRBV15	CATSRLGQGKGFDQPQHF	TGTGCCACCAGCAGGCTCGGACAGGGGAAAGGATTCGATCAGCCCCAGCATTTT
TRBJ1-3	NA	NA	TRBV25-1	CASREGLGGAGNTIYF	TGTGCCAGCCGAGAGGGATTGGGTGGGGCTGGAAACACCATATATTTT
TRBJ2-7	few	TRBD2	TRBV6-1	CASYTSGRAYEQYF	TGTGCCAGCTACACTAGCGGTCGGGCCTACGAGCAGTACTTC
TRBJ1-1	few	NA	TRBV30	CAWSVYMNTEAFF	TGTGCCTGGAGTGTATACATGAACACTGAAGCTTTCTTT
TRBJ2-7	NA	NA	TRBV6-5	CATATMTEAHEQYF	TGTGCCACCGCCACTATGACGGAAGCCCACGAGCAGTACTTC
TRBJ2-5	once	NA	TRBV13	CASSLGLGAQETQYF	TGTGCCAGCAGCTTAGGCCTGGGAGCTCAAGAGACCCAGTACTTC
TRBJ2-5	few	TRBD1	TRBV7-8	CASYGQGQETQYF	TGTGCCAGCTATGGACAGGGGCAAGAGACCCAGTACTTC
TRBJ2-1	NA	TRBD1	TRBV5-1	CASSSGQGRDEQFF	TGCGCCAGCAGCTCAGGACAGGGGCGGGATGAGCAGTTCTTC
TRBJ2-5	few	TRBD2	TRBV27	CASSWQRESQETQYF	TGTGCCAGCAGTTGGCAGCGGGAGTCTCAAGAGACCCAGTACTTC
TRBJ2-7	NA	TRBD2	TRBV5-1	CASSLGVAGVSEQYF	TGCGCCAGCAGCTTGGGGGTAGCGGGAGTAAGCGAGCAGTACTTC